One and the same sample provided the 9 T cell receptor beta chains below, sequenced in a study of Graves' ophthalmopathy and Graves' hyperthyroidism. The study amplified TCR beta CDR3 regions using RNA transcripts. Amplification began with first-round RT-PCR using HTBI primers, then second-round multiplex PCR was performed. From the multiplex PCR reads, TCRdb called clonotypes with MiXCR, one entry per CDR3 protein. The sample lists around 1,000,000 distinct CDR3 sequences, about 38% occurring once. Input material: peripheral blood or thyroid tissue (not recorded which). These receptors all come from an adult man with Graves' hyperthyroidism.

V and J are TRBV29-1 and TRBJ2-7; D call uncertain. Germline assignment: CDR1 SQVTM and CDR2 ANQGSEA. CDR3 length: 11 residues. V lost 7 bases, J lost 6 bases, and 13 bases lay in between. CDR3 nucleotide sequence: TGCAGCGCTAGGGAAATAGGCGAGCAGTACTTC. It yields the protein CSAREIGEQYF.

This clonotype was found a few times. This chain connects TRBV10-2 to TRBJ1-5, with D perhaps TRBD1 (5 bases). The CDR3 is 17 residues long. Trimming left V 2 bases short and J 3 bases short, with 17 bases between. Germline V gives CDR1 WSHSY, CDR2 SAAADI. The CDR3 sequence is CASSEGHPYRVNQPQHF. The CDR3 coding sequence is TGCGCCAGCAGTGAGGGACACCCCTATAGGGTCAATCAGCCCCAGCATTTT.

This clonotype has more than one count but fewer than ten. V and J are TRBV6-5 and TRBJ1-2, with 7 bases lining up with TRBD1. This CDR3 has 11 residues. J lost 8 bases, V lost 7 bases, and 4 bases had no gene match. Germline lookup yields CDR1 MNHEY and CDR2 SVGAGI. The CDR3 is CASKTGSGYTF. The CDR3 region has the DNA TGTGCCAGCAAGACAGGGTCCGGCTACACCTTC.

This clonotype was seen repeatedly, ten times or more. The CDR3 DNA is TGTGCCAGCAGCTCCTGGGACGGCACCTACGAGCAGTACTTC. This translates into CASSSWDGTYEQYF. V is TRBV7-8 and J is TRBJ2-7, with D perhaps TRBD1 or TRBD2 (5 bases each). Germline CDR1 is SGHVS and CDR2 is FQNEAQ. The length of the CDR3 is 14 residues. The V gene lost 4 bases and the J gene lost 2 bases, with 12 bases spanning the gap.

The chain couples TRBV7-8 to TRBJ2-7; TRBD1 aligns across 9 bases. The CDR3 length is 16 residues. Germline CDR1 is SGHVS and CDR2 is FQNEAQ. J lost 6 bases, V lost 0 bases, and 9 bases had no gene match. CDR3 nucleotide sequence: TGTGCCAGCAGCTTAGCCGGACAGGGGAGTAGAGCCGAGCAGTACTTC. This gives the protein CASSLAGQGSRAEQYF.

CDR3 protein: CASRSSKRRTTQETQYF. CDR3 DNA sequence: TGCGCCAGCAGGTCGTCTAAGAGGCGGACAACGCAAGAGACCCAGTACTTC. The genes are TRBV10-2 and TRBJ2-5, with D maybe TRBD1 (5 bases). This CDR3 is 17 amino acids long. Trimming took 6 bases from V and 2 from J, leaving 22 bases between them. Germline lookup yields CDR1 WSHSY and CDR2 SAAADI.

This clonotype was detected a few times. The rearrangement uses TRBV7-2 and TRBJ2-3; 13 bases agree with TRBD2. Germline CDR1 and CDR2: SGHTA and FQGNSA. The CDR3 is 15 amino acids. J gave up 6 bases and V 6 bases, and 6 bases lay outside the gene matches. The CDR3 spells CASRRTSGSQDTQYF. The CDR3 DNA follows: TGTGCCAGCAGACGGACTAGCGGGAGCCAGGATACGCAGTATTTT.

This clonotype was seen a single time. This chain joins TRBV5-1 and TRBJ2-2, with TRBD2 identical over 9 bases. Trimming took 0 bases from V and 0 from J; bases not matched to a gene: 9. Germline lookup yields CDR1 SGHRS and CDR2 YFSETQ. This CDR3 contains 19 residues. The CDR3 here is CASSLGLAGENANTGELFF. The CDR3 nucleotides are TGCGCCAGCAGCTTGGGTTTAGCGGGAGAGAACGCGAACACCGGGGAGCTGTTTTTT.

This CDR3 reads CASSLGGTGWPQHF. DNA of the CDR3: TGTGCCAGCAGCTTAGGGGGGACTGGATGGCCCCAGCATTTT. The chain employs TRBV7-8 and TRBJ1-5; a possible D gene is TRBD1 (5 bases). Trimming left V 1 base short and J 9 bases short, with 13 bases between. CDR3 length equals 14 residues. Germline CDR1 is SGHVS and CDR2 is FQNEAQ.